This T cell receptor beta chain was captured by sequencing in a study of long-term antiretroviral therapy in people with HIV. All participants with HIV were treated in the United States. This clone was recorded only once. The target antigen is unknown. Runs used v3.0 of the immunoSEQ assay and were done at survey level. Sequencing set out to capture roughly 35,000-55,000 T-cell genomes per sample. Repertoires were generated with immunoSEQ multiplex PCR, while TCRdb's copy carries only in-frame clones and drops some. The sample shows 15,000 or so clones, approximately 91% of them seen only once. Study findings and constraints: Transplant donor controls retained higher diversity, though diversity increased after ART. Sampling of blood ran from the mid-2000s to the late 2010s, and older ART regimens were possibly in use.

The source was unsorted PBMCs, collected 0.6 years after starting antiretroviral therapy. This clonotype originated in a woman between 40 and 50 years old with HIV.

CDR3: CASSPGQVAGNTIYF. The CDR3 DNA reads as TGTGCCAGCTCACCTGGACAGGTCGCTGGAAACACCATATATTTT. The chain has TRBV18 and TRBJ1-3; TRBD1 matches at 7 bases. Germline trimming cut 3 bases from V and 2 bases from J; bases unmatched to any gene: 4. The CDR3 is 15 residues long. Per the germline V gene, CDR1 is KGHSH and CDR2 is LQKENI.